Below, 10 T cell receptor beta chains from the same sample are listed, as sequenced in a study of radiotherapy plus CTLA-4 blockade in lung cancer. Repertoires were generated with immunoSEQ multiplex PCR, while TCRdb's copy carries only in-frame clones and drops some. Of roughly 98,000 clones in the sample, 75% to 90% were seen once. This specimen was peripheral blood, taken from a patient treated with radiotherapy plus ipilimumab. The receptor source for this set is a human donor with non-small cell lung cancer who had a partial response to radiotherapy plus ipilimumab.

The V and J genes are TRBV18 and TRBJ2-2; 8 nucleotides agree with TRBD1. The germline V gene encodes CDR1 KGHSH and CDR2 LQKENI. CDR3 length equals 15 residues. Trimming took 4 bases from V and 1 from J; bases not matched to a gene: 2. The CDR3 loop reads CASSQDRVNTGELFF. The DNA for the CDR3 is TGTGCCAGCTCACAGGACAGGGTGAACACCGGGGAGCTGTTTTTT.

This clone was seen just once. This chain links TRBV6-5 with TRBJ2-3, with D perhaps matching TRBD2 (6 bases). V was clipped by 6 bases and J by 6 bases, with 16 bases between them. This CDR3 has 14 amino acids. In germline, CDR1 is MNHEY, CDR2 SVGAGI. CDR3 sequence: CASSSDYLKDTQYF. DNA of the CDR3: TGTGCCAGCAGCTCGGACTACCTGAAGGATACGCAGTATTTT.

V usage is TRBV10-3 and J usage is TRBJ2-7; 10 positions match TRBD1. The CDR3 length is 14 residues. Germline trimming cut 6 bases from V and 6 bases from J; bases unmatched to any gene: 8. Germline CDR1 reads ENHRY; CDR2 reads SYGVKD. Written as DNA, the CDR3 is TGTGCCATCAGGGGTTCGGACAGGGGGGGCGAGCAGTACTTC. It is translated as CAIRGSDRGGEQYF.

This clone was observed once. The chain employs TRBV7-8 and TRBJ2-2; tentative D call: TRBD1 (5 bases). V was shortened by 1 base and J by 6 bases, with 9 bases between the two germline ends. Germline V gene sequence: CDR1 SGHVS, CDR2 FQNEAQ. CDR3 length: 14 residues. The CDR3 region has the DNA TGTGCCAGCAGCTTAGGCAGGGCGGCCGGGGAGCTGTTTTTT. It specifies CASSLGRAAGELFF.

This clone was found once. The chain carries TRBV19 and TRBJ1-1; 12 bases are shared with TRBD1. Unmatched junction bases numbered 6, after V lost 9 bases and J lost 4 bases. CDR3 length equals 14 residues. Germline V lookup: CDR1 LNHDA, CDR2 SQIVND (reference sequence). The CDR3 here is CASRDRGRGTEAFF. The CDR3 bases are TGTGCCAGCCGGGACAGGGGGCGAGGCACTGAAGCTTTCTTT.

The gene calls are TRBV18 and TRBJ2-5; D possibly corresponds to TRBD1 (6 bases). The CDR3 has 14 residues. Trimming stripped 6 bases from V and 5 bases from J, with 16 bases between. Germline loops: CDR1 KGHSH, CDR2 LQKENI. CDR3 in amino acids: CASSLRQALETQYF. CDR3 nucleotide sequence: TGTGCCAGCTCCCTCAGACAGGCTTTGGAGACCCAGTACTTC.

V gene TRBV7-9 combines with J gene TRBJ2-1, with 12 bases matching TRBD2. The V segment lost 8 bases and the J segment 5 bases; nucleotides outside the gene matches: 4. The CDR3 covers 14 residues. CDR1 and CDR2 from the germline V gene are SEHNR and FQNEAQ (reference sequence). The CDR3: CASLTSGRNNEQFF. CDR3 DNA sequence: TGTGCCAGCCTGACTAGCGGGAGAAACAATGAGCAGTTCTTC.

The chain uses TRBV28 and TRBJ2-5, with 11 bases aligning to TRBD2. The CDR3 sequence is 15 residues long. Germline V CDR1 and CDR2: MDHEN, SYDVKM. Germline trimming cut 3 bases from V and 4 bases from J; bases unmatched to any gene: 4. CDR3 loop: CASSLELAGVETQYF. In DNA, the CDR3 is TGTGCCAGCAGTTTGGAACTAGCGGGAGTAGAGACCCAGTACTTC.

V is TRBV10-1 and J is TRBJ2-4; 12 bases line up with TRBD1. The trim removed 9 bases at V and 15 bases at J, leaving 12 bases unmatched. CDR3 length equals 13 residues. Germline loops: CDR1 WNHNN, CDR2 SYGVQD (reference sequence). The CDR3 here is CARPPGTGGFRYF. For the CDR3, the DNA is TGCGCCAGGCCACCCGGGACAGGGGGCTTTAGGTACTTC.

V and J are TRBV5-1 and TRBJ2-2, with unresolved D. With 2 bases removed from V and 4 bases from J, the gap between germline ends came to 12 bases. The CDR3 extends over 15 amino acids. CDR1 SGHRS and CDR2 YFSETQ come from the germline V gene. The CDR3 sequence: CASSFNPSGTGELFF. In DNA form, the CDR3 reads TGCGCCAGCAGCTTTAACCCTTCGGGCACCGGGGAGCTGTTTTTT.